This TCR beta chain stems from a study of blood T cell repertoires in COVID-19. Study as a whole: Some COVID-19 samples were acute and others convalescent; all came from the United States, Italy and Spain. PBMCs, B-cell-depleted T cells, or T cells were the source of the cDNA or gDNA that made up the material.

The CDR3 length is 15 residues. In the authors' methods: Nucleated cell number was recorded as an estimate derived from reference gene primer amplification. The assay was immunoSEQ multiplex PCR, and TCRdb's table has in-frame clones only and misses some. D and trimming come from the DNA, and the V and J calls and clone size come from that table. The top ten hold around 10% of the sample, which has under 200,000 clones, under 85% seen once. This receptor was identified in a woman older than 75 with acute or convalescent COVID-19. Sequenced input: peripheral blood. This chain uses TRBV21-1 with TRBJ2-7; the DNA was not used to check the table's D call, TRBD1. TRBV21-1 counts as a pseudogene. CDR3 sequence (DNA): TGTGCCAGTAAAGGGGGATTAACCCCGGACTACGAGCAGTACTTC. It specifies CASKGGLTPDYEQYF.